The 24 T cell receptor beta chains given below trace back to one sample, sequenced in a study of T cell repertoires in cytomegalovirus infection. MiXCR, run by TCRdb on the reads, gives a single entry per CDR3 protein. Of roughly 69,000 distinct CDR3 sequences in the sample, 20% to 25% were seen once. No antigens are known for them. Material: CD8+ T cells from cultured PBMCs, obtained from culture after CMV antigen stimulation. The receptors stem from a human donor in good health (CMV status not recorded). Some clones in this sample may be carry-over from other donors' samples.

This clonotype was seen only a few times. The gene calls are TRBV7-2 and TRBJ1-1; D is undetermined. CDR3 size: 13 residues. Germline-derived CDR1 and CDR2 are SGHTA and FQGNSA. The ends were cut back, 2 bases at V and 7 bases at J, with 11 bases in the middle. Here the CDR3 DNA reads TGTGCCAGCAGCTTAAGAGGTGGTAGTGAAGCTTTCTTT. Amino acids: CASSLRGGSEAFF.

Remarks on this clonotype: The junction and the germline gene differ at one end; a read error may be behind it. This CDR3 is CAGSVSSFGTGDGYTF. CDR3 in DNA: TGTGCCGGCAGTGTCTCTTCCTTCGGGACGGGGGACGGCTACACCTTC. V gene TRBV6-2 or TRBV6-3 combines with J gene TRBJ1-2, with a possible D match to TRBD1 (5 bases). CDR3 length equals 16 residues. Germline CDR1 is MNHEY and CDR2 is SVGEGT.

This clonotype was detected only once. In DNA, the CDR3 is TGTGCCAGTAGTATGGGGGTGGCGAACACTGAAGCTTTCTTT. Translated: CASSMGVANTEAFF. The chain has TRBV19 and TRBJ1-1; the D gene is possibly TRBD1 (5 bases). This CDR3 is built from 14 residues. Germline CDR1 is LNHDA and CDR2 is SQIVND (reference sequence). V was clipped by 3 bases and J by 1 base, with 9 bases between them.

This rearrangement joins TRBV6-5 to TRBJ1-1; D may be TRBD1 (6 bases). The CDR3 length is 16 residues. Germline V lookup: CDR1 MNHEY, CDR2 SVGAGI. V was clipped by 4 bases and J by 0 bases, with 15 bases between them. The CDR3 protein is CASSLRQVPLNTEAFF. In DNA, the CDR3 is TGTGCCAGCAGTTTGAGACAGGTACCCTTGAACACTGAAGCTTTCTTT.

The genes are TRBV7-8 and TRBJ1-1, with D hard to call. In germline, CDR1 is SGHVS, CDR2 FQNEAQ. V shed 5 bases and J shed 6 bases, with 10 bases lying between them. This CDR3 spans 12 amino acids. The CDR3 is CASSPQVSEAFF. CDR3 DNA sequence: TGTGCCAGCAGCCCCCAGGTCTCTGAAGCTTTCTTT.

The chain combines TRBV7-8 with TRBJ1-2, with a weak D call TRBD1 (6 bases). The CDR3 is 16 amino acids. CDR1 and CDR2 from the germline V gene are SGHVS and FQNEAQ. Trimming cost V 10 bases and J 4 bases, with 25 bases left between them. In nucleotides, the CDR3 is TGTGCCATCGCAAACGGCAGGGGATTCTCTAGCTATGGCTACACCTTC. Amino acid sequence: CAIANGRGFSSYGYTF.

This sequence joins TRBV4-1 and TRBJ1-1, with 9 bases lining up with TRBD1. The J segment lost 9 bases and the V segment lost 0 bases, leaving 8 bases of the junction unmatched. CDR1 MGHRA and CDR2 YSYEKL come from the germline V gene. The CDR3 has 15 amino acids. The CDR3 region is CASSQEPYRGPQAFF. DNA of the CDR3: TGCGCCAGCAGCCAAGAGCCGTACAGGGGGCCTCAAGCTTTCTTT.

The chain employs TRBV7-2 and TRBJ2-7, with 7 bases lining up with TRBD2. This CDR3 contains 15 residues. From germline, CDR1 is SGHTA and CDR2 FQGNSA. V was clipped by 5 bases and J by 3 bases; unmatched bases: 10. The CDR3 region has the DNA TGTGCCAGCAGCCTCCCGGGGAGGGACCGCTACGAGCAGTACTTC. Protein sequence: CASSLPGRDRYEQYF.

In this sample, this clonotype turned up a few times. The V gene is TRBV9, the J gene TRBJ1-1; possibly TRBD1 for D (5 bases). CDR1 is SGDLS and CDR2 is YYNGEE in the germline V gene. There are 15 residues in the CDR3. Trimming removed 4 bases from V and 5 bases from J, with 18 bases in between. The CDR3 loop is CASSYDGRGITEAFF. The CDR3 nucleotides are TGTGCCAGCAGCTATGACGGCCGGGGGATAACTGAAGCTTTCTTT. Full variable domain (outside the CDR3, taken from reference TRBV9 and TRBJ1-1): DSGVTQTPKHLITATGQRVTLRCSPRSGDLSVYWYQQSLDQGLQFLIQYYNGEERAKGNILERFSAQQFPDLHSELNLSSLELGDSALYFCASSYDGRGITEAFFGQGTRLTVV.

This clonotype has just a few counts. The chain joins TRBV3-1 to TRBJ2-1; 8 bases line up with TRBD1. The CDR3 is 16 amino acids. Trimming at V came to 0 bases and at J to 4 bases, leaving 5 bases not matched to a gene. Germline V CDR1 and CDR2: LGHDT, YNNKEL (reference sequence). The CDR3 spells CASSQDPGTGYNEQFF. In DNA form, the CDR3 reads TGTGCCAGCAGCCAAGATCCCGGGACAGGTTACAATGAGCAGTTCTTC.

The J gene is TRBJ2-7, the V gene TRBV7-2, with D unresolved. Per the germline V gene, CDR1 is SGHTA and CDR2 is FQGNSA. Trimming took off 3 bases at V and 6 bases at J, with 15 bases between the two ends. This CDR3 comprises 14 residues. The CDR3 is CASSFVRAPLEQYF. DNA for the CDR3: TGTGCCAGCAGCTTTGTGAGAGCCCCTCTCGAGCAGTACTTC.

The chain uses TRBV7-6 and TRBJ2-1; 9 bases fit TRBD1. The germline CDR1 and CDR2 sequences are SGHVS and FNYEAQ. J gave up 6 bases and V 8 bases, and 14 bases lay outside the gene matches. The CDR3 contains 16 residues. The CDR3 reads CASGPLRGQGGNEQFF. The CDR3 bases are TGTGCCAGCGGCCCGTTGAGGGGACAGGGTGGCAATGAGCAGTTCTTC.

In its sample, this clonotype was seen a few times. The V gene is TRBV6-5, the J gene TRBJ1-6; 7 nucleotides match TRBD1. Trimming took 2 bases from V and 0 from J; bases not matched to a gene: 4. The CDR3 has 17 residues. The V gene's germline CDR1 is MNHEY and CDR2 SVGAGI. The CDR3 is CASSYHRGLSYNSPLHF. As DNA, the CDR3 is TGTGCCAGCAGTTACCATAGGGGGCTCTCCTATAATTCACCCCTCCACTTT.

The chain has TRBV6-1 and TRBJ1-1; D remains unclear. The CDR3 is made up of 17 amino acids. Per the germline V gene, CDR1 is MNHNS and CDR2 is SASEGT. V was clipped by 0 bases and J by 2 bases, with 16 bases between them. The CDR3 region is CASSEASLIRENTEAFF. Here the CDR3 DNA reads TGTGCCAGCAGTGAAGCGAGTTTAATCCGGGAAAACACTGAAGCTTTCTTT.

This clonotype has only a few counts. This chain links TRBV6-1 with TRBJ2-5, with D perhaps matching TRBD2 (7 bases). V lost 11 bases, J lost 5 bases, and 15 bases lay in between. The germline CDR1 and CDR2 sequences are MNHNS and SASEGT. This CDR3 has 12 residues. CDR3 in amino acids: CALGGAGETQYF. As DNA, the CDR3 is TGTGCCCTAGGGGGGGCTGGGGAGACCCAGTACTTC.

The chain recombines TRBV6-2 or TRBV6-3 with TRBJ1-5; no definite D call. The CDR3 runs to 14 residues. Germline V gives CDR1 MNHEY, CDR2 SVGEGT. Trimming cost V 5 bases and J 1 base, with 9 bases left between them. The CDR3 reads CASSRVQSNQPQHF. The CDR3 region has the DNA TGTGCCAGCAGTCGAGTCCAAAGCAATCAGCCCCAGCATTTT.

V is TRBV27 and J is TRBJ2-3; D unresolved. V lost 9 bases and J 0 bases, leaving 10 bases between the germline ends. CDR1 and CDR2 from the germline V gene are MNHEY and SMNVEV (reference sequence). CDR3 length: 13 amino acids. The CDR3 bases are TGTGCCAGGACTCAAGGGAGCACAGATACGCAGTATTTT. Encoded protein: CARTQGSTDTQYF.

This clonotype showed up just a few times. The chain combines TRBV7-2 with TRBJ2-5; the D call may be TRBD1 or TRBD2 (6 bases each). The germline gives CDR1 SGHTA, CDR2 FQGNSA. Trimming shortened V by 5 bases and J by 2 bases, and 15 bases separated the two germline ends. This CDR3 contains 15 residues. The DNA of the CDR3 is TGTGCCAGCAGCGCCGGTCCGGGGGCGCAAGAGACCCAGTACTTC. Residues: CASSAGPGAQETQYF. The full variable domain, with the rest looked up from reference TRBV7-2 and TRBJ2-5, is GAGVSQSPSNKVTEKGKDVELRCDPISGHTALYWYRQSLGQGLEFLIYFQGNSAPDKSGLPSDRFSAERTGGSVSTLTIQRTQQEDSAVYLCASSAGPGAQETQYFGPGTRLLVL.

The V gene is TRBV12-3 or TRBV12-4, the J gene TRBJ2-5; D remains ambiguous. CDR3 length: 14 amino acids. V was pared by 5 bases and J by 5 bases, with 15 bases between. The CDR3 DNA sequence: TGTGCCAGCAGTCGACCTCAACTCTGGGAGACCCAGTACTTC. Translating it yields CASSRPQLWETQYF.

The CDR3 DNA follows: TGTGCCAGCAGCTTGCAGTCGGGACAGGGGTTAGCTGCGAACACCGGGGAGCTGTTTTTT. This codes for CASSLQSGQGLAANTGELFF. This chain connects TRBV11-2 to TRBJ2-2; 10 positions match TRBD1. Unmatched junction bases numbered 13, after V lost 3 bases and J lost 0 bases. The CDR3 runs to 20 residues. Germline-derived CDR1 and CDR2 are SGHAT and FQNNGV.

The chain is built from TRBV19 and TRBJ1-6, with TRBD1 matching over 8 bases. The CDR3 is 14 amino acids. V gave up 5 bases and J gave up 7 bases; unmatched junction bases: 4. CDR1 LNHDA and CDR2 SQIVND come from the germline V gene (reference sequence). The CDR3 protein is CASSGGQENSPLHF. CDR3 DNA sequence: TGTGCCAGTAGTGGGGGACAGGAGAATTCACCCCTCCACTTT.

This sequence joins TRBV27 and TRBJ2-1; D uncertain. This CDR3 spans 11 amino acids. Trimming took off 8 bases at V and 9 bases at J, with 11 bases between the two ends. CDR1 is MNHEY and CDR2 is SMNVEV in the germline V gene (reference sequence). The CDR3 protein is CASRYNGEQFF. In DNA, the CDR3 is TGTGCCAGCCGATATAACGGTGAGCAGTTCTTC.

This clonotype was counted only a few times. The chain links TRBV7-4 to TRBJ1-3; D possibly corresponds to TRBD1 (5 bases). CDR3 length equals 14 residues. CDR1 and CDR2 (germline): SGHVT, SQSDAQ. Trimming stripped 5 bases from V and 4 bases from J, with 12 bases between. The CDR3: CASSILRQGNTIYF. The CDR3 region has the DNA TGTGCCAGCAGCATACTGCGACAGGGAAACACCATATATTTT. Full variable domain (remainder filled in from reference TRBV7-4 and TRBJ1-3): GAGVSQSPRYKVAKRGRDVALRCDSISGHVTLYWYRQTLGQGSEVLTYSQSDAQRDKSGRPSGRFSAERPERSVSTLKIQRTEQGDSAVYLCASSILRQGNTIYFGEGSWLTVV.

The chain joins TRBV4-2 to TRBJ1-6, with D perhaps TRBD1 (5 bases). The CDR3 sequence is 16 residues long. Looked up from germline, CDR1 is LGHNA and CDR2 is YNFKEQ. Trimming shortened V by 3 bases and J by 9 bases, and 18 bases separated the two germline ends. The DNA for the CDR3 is TGTGCCAGCAGCCACCAAGCCGTGGGGGAGCGTTCACCCCTCCACTTT. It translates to CASSHQAVGERSPLHF.